This T cell receptor (beta chain) derives from a study of cytomegalovirus exposure and HLA in healthy donors. Findings and limits, study-wide: In a later analysis, HLA-associated TCR beta chains were more clonally expanded than equally common others. Cytomegalovirus status was reportedly diagnosed by the classifier with high sensitivity and specificity.

Vbeta (60) and Jbeta (13) primers were used in the PCR. Libraries were prepared by immunoSEQ multiplex PCR; TCRdb keeps only in-frame clonotypes and omits some of them. The table records 130,000 or so clones, over 75% of them present only once. This clone showed up just a few times. What it binds is not known. Donors had nominal health at sampling but likely had unrecorded immune exposures. Input material: PBMCs. The clonotype originates from a male donor in good health and CMV-seropositive.

The CDR3 coding sequence is TGTGCCAGCAGCCCTATGACAGGGGTTAATCAGCCCCAGCATTTT. Translated: CASSPMTGVNQPQHF. The chain is built from TRBV4-2 and TRBJ1-5, with 8 bases fitting TRBD1. Germline CDR1 is LGHNA and CDR2 is YNFKEQ. The length of the CDR3 is 15 residues. V shed 4 bases, J shed 4 bases, and the junction held 6 bases outside the gene matches.